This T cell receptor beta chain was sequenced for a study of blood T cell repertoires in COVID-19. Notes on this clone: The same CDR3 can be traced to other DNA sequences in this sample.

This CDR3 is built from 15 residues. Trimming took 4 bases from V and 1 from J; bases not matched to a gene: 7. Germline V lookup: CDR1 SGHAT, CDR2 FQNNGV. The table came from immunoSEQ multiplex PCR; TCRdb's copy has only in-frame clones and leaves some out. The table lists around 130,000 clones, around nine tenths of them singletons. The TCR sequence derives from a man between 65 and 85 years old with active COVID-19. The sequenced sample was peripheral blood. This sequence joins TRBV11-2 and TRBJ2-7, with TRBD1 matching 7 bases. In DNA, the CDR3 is TGTGCCAGCAGCTCACTATCGGACAGGTCCTACGAGCAGTACTTC. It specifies CASSSLSDRSYEQYF.